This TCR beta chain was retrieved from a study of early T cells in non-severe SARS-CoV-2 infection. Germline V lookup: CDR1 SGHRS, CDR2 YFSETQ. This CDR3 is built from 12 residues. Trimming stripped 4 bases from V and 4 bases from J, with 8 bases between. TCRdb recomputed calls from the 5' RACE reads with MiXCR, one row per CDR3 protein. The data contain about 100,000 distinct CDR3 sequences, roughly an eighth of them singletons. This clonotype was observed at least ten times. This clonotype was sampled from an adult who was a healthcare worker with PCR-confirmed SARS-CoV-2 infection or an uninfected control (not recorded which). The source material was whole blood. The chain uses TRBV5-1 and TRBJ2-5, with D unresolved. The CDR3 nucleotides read TGCGCCAGCAGCCCTCTCGCAGAGACCCAGTACTTC. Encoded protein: CASSPLAETQYF. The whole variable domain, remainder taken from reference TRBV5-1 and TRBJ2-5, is KAGVTQTPRYLIKTRGQQVTLSCSPISGHRSVSWYQQTPGQGLQFLFEYFSETQRNKGNFPGRFSGRQFSNSRSEMNVSTLELGDSALYLCASSPLAETQYFGPGTRLLVL.